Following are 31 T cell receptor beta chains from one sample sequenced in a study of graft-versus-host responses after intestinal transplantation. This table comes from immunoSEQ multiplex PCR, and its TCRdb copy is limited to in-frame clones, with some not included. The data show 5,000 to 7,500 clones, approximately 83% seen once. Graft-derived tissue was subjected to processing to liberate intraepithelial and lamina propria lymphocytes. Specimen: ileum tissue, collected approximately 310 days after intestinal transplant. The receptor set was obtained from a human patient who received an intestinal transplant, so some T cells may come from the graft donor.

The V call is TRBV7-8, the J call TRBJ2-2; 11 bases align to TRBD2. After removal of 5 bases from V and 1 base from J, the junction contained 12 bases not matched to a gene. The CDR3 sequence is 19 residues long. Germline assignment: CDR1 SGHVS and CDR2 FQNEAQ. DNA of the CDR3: TGTGCCAGCAGCGCCCAAACTACTAGCGGGAGATGGAACACCGGGGAGCTGTTTTTT. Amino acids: CASSAQTTSGRWNTGELFF.

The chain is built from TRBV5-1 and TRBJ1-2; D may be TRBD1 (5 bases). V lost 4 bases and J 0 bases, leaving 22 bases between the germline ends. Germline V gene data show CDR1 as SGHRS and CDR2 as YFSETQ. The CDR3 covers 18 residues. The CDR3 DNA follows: TGCGCCAGCAGCGGGGGACTGACCGGACACCGAACTAACTATGGCTACACCTTC. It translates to CASSGGLTGHRTNYGYTF.

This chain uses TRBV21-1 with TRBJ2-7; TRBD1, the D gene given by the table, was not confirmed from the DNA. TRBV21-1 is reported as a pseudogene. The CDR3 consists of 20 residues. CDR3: CASSKAMQPGTGGLGSEQYF. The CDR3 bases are TGTGCCAGCAGCAAAGCTATGCAACCCGGGACAGGGGGCTTAGGGAGCGAGCAGTACTTC.

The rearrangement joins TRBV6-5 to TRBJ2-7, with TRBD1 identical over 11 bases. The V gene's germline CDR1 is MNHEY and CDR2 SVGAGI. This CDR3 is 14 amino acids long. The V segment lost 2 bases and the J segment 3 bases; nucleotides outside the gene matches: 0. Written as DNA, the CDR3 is TGTGCCAGCAGTTACGGGACAGGGGGCTACGAGCAGTACTTC. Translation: CASSYGTGGYEQYF.

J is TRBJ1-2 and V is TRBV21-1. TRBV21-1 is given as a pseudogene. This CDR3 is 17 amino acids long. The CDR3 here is CASSKAGLSIKGYGYTF. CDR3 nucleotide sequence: TGTGCCAGCAGCAAAGCGGGTCTGAGCATTAAAGGCTATGGCTACACCTTC.

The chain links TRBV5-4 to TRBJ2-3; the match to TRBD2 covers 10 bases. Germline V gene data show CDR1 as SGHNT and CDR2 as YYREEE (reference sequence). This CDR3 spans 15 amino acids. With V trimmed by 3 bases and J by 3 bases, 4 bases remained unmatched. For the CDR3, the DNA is TGTGCCAGCAGCTATGATAGCGGGAGGACAGATACGCAGTATTTT. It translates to CASSYDSGRTDTQYF.

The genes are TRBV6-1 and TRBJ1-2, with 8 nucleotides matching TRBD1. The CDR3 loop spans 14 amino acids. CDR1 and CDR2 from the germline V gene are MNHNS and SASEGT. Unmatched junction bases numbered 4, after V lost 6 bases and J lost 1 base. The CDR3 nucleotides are TGTGCCAGCAGCCAGGGGGCGGTTAACTATGGCTACACCTTC. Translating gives CASSQGAVNYGYTF.

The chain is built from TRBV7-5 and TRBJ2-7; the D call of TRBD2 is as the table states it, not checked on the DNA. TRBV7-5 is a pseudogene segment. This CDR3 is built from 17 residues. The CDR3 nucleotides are TGTGCCAGAAGCTTAGCGCTCGGAGTAGCGGGACGCGACGAGCAGTACTTC. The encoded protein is CARSLALGVAGRDEQYF.

The CDR3 region has the DNA TGTGCCAGCAGCTTAGAATTTTCCGGGTTCAGAACGAACAATGAGCAGTTCTTC. Encoded protein: CASSLEFSGFRTNNEQFF. V and J are TRBV7-2 and TRBJ2-1; D unclear. Germline CDR1 and CDR2: SGHTA and FQGNSA. Trimming pared 1 base from V and 5 bases from J, leaving 21 bases between. The CDR3 contains 18 residues.

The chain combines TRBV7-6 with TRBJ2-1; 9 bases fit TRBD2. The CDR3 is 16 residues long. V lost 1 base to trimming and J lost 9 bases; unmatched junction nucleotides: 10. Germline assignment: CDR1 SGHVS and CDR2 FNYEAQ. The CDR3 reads CASSLGGGAFSSEQFF. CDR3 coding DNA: TGTGCCAGCAGCTTAGGCGGGGGGGCCTTTTCGTCTGAGCAGTTCTTC.

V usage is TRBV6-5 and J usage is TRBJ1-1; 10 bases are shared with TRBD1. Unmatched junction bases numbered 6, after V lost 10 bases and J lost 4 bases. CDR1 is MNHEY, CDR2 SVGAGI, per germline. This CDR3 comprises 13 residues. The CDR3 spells CAIRQGAATEAFF. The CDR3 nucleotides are TGTGCCATCAGACAGGGGGCTGCCACTGAAGCTTTCTTT.

The CDR3 loop reads CAWSVTFSGNTIYF. The CDR3, as DNA: TGTGCCTGGAGTGTGACATTCTCTGGAAACACCATATATTTT. This rearrangement joins TRBV30 to TRBJ1-3, with D uncertain. CDR3 length: 14 residues. Germline loops: CDR1 GTSNPN, CDR2 SVGIG (reference sequence). Trimming pared 0 bases from V and 0 bases from J, leaving 6 bases between.

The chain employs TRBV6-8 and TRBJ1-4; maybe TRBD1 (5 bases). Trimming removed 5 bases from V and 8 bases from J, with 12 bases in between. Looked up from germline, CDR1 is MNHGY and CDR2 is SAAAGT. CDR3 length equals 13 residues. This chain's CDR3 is CASSGSRVEKLFF. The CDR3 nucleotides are TGTGCCAGCAGTGGATCCAGGGTCGAAAAACTGTTTTTT.

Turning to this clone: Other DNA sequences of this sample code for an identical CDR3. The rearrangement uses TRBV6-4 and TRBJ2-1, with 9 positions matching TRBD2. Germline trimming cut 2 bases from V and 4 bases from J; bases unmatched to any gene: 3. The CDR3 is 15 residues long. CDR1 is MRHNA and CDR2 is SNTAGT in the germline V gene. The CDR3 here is CASSDGAGGYNEQFF. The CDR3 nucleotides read TGTGCCAGCAGTGACGGGGCGGGGGGGTACAATGAGCAGTTCTTC.

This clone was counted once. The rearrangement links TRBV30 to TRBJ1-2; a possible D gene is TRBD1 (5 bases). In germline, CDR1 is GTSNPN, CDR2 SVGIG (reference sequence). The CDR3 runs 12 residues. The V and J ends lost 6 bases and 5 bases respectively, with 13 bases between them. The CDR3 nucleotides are TGTGCCTGCTCAACAGGAGAGTATGGCTACACCTTC. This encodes CACSTGEYGYTF.

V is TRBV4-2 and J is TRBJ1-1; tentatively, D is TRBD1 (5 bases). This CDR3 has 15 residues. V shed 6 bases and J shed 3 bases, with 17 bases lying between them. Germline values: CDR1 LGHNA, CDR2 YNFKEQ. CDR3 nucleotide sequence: TGTGCCAGCAGGCAACGGGGGGGTGGGGACACTGAAGCTTTCTTT. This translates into CASRQRGGGDTEAFF.

CDR3 DNA: TGCGCCAGCAGCCCCGGGGGAACGAACACTGAAGCTTTCTTT. Encoded protein: CASSPGGTNTEAFF. The V gene is TRBV5-1, the J gene TRBJ1-1, with D possibly being TRBD1 (5 bases). CDR1 and CDR2 from the germline V gene are SGHRS and YFSETQ. The CDR3 is made up of 14 amino acids. Trimming took off 4 bases at V and 1 base at J, with 11 bases between the two ends.

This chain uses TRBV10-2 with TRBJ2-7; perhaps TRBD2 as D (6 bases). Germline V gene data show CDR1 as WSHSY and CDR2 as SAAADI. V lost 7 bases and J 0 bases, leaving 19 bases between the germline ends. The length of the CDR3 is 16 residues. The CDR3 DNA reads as TGCGCCAGCACGGGGATTGGGGGAGGCCACTCCTACGAGCAGTACTTC. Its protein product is CASTGIGGGHSYEQYF.

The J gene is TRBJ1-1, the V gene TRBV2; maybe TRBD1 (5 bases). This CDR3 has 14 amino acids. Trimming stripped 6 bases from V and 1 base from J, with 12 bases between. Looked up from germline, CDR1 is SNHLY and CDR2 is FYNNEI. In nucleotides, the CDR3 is TGTGCCAGCAGAAGGGACCGGCAGAACACTGAAGCTTTCTTT. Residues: CASRRDRQNTEAFF.

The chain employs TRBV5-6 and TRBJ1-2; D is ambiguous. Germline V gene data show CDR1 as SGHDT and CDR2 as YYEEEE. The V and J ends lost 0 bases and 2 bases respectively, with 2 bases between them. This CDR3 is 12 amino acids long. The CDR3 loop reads CASSLGNYGYTF. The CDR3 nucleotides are TGTGCCAGCAGCTTGGGGAACTATGGCTACACCTTC.

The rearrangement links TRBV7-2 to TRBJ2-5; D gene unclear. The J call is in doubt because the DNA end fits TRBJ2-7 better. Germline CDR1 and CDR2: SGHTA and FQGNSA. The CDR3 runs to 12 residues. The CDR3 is CASSLLDYEQYF. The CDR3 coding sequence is TGTGCCAGCAGCTTACTAGACTACGAGCAGTACTTC.

In DNA, the CDR3 is TGCGCCAGCAGGGGGCAATTGAGCACTGAAGCTTTCTTT. Protein product: CASRGQLSTEAFF. The chain links TRBV5-1 to TRBJ1-1; possible D gene TRBD1, 5 bases. This CDR3 is 13 amino acids long. V lost 5 bases and J 4 bases, leaving 12 bases between the germline ends. CDR1 SGHRS and CDR2 YFSETQ come from the germline V gene.

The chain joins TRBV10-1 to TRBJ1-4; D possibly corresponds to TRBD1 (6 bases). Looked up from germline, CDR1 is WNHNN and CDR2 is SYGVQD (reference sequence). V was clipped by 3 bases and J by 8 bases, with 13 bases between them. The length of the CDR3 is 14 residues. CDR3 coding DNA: TGCGCCAGCAGTGATACAGGGTCTCGCGAAAAACTGTTTTTT. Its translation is CASSDTGSREKLFF.

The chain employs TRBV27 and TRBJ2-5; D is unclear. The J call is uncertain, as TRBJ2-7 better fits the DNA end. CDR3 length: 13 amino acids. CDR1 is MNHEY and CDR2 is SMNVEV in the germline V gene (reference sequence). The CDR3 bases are TGTGCCAGCAGTTTATTACCAACCTACGAGCAGTACTTC. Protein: CASSLLPTYEQYF.

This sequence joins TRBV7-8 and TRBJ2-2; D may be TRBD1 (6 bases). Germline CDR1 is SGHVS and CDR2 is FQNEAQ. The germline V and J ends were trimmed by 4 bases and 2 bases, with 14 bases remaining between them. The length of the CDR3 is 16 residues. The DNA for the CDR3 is TGTGCCAGCAGCTCCATGCCGGGACAAAACACCGGGGAGCTGTTTTTT. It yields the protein CASSSMPGQNTGELFF. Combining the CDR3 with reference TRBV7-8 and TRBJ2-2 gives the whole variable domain GAGVSQSPRYKVAKRGQDVALRCDPISGHVSLFWYQQALGQGPEFLTYFQNEAQLDKSGLPSDRFFAERPEGSVSTLKIQRTQQEDSAVYLCASSSMPGQNTGELFFGEGSRLTVL.

Here the CDR3 reads CSVSSRDNQPQHF. CDR3 in DNA: TGCAGCGTATCCTCGAGGGACAATCAGCCCCAGCATTTT. The gene calls are TRBV29-1 and TRBJ1-5; D not resolved. CDR1 and CDR2 (germline): SQVTM, ANQGSEA. The CDR3 has 13 residues. V was trimmed by 6 bases and J by 3 bases, leaving 12 bases between them.

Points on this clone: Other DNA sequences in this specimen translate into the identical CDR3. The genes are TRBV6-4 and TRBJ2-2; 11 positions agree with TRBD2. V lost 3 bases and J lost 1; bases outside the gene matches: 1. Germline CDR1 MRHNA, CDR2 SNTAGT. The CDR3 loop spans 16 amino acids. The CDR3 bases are TGTGCCAGCAGTGATGGGACTAGCGGGAACACCGGGGAGCTGTTTTTT. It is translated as CASSDGTSGNTGELFF.

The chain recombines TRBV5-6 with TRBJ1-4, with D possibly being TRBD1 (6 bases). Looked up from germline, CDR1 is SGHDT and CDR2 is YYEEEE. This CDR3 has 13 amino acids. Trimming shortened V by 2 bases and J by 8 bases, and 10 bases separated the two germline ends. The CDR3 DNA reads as TGTGCCAGCAGCTTCGGGGGCTGGGAAAAACTGTTTTTT. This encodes CASSFGGWEKLFF.

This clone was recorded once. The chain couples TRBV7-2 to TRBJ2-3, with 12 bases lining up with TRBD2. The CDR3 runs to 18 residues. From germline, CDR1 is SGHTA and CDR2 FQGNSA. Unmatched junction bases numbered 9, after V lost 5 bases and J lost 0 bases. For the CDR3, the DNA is TGTGCCAGCAGCCTGGGACTAGCGGGCCGGAAAAGCACAGATACGCAGTATTTT. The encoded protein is CASSLGLAGRKSTDTQYF.

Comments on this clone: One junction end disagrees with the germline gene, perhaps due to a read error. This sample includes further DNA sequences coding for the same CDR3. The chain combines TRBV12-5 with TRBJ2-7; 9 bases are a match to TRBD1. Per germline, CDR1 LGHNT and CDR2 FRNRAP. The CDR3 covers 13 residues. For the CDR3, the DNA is TGTGCTAGTGGGTTGGACAGGGGCTACGAGCAGTACTTC. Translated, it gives CASGLDRGYEQYF.

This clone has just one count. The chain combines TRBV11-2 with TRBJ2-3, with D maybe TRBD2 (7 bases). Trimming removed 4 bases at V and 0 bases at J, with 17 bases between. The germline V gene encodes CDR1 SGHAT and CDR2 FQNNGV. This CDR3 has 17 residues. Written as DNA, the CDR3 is TGTGCCAGCAGCTCCGAGGGGGGGGTAGGAAGCACAGATACGCAGTATTTT. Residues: CASSSEGGVGSTDTQYF.